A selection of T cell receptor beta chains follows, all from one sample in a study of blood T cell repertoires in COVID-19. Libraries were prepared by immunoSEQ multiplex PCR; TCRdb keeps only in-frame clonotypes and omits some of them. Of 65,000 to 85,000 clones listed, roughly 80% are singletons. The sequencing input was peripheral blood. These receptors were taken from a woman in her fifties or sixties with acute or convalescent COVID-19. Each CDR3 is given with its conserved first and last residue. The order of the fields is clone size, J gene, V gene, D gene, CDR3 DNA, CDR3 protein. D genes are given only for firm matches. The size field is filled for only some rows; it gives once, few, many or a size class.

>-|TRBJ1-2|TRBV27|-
TGTGCCAGCAGTTTATTCGGTTTTGGAGGGGGGGCAGAGGGCTATGGCTACACCTTC
CASSLFGFGGGAEGYGYTF
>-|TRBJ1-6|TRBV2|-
TGTGCCAGCAGTGACTCTCAGGAATATTCACCCCTCCACTTT
CASSDSQEYSPLHF
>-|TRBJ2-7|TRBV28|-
TGTGCCAGCAGTTGGCCATTCCCCCCCTACGAGCAGTACTTC
CASSWPFPPYEQYF
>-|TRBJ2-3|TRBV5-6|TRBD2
TGTGCCAGCAGCCGGAGGGCTACTAGCGCCACCCATACGCAGTATTTT
CASSRRATSATHTQYF
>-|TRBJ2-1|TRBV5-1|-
TGCGCCAGCAGCTTGGGCGGCATGGGGCAGGGTTGGAATGAGCAGTTCTTC
CASSLGGMGQGWNEQFF
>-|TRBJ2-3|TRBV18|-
TGTGCCAGCTCACAGGGGTTCACAGATACGCAGTATTTT
CASSQGFTDTQYF
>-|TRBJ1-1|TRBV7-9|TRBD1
TGTGCCAGCAGCTTATTTCAGGGGGTCGGTGAAGCTTTCTTT
CASSLFQGVGEAFF
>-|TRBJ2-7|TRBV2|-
TGTGCCAGCAGCGCGGCCGGTATCCACGAGCAGTACTTC
CASSAAGIHEQYF
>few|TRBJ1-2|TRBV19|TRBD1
TGTGCCAGTAGTCAACCTCGGACAGGGGGCGATGGCTACACCTTC
CASSQPRTGGDGYTF
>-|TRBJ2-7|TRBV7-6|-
TGTGCCAGCAGCTTAGGTCGCTACGAGCAGTACTTC
CASSLGRYEQYF
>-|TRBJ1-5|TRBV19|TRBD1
TGTGCCAGTAGTATAGAAGGGGGCGGAAATCAGCCCCAGCATTTT
CASSIEGGGNQPQHF
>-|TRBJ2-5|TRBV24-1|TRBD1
TGTGCCACCAGTGAGGGAAGCAGGGGGCAAGAGACCCAGTACTTC
CATSEGSRGQETQYF
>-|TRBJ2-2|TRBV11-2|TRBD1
TGTGCCAGCAGCTTAAGGACAGGGGACACCGGGGAGCTGTTTTTT
CASSLRTGDTGELFF
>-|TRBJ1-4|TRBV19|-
TGTGCCAGTAGTTGGGGGGGCACTAATGAAAAACTGTTTTTT
CASSWGGTNEKLFF
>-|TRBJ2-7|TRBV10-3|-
TGTGCCATCAGCGGGATGACCGGGACTCCGTCCAATTTC
CAISGMTGTPSNF
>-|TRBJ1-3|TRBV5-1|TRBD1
TGCGCCAGCAGCTTGGTCGCTCGGACAGGGCCTGGAAACACCATATATTTT
CASSLVARTGPGNTIYF
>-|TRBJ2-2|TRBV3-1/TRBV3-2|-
TGTGCCAGCAGCCTCACAGGGAACACCGGGGAGCTGTTTTTT
CASSLTGNTGELFF
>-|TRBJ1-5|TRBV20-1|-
TGCAGTGCTAGTTGGGGGGGGGTAGTGGGTCAGCCCCAGCATTTT
CSASWGGVVGQPQHF
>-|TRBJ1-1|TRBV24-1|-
TGTGCCACCAGTGACACTGGGTGGTTGGACATGAACACTGAAGCTTTCTTT
CATSDTGWLDMNTEAFF
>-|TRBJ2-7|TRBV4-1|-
TGCGCCAGCAGCCAAGAAGAAGAACAGACCTACGAGCAGTACTTC
CASSQEEEQTYEQYF
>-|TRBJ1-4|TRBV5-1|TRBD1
TGCGCCAGCAGCTTGTTCGGGACAGGGGGCCAACTGGAAAAACTGTTTTTT
CASSLFGTGGQLEKLFF
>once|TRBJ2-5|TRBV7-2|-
TGTGCCAGCAGCTTAAGGGGGAAACAAGAGACCCAGTACTTC
CASSLRGKQETQYF
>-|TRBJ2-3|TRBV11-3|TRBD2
TGTGCCAGCAGCCTAAAGCGGGGAGCGATGACAGATACGCAGTATTTT
CASSLKRGAMTDTQYF
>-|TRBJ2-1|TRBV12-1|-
TGTGCCAGCAACGGTTCGGGACTGTCTTACAATGAGCAGTTCTTC
CASNGSGLSYNEQFF
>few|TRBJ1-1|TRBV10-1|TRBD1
TGCGCCAGCAGACCCCGGAGGGGGCTGGACACTGAAGCTTTCTTT
CASRPRRGLDTEAFF
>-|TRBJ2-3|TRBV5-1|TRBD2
TGCGCCAGCAGCCTCGGGGGCGGGGGGCCTAGCACAGATACGCAGTATTTT
CASSLGGGGPSTDTQYF
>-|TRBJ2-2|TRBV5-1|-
TGCGCCAGCAGCTTAGGAGGGGGGGGGACTGCGAACACCGGGGAGCTGTTTTTT
CASSLGGGGTANTGELFF